This T cell receptor beta chain was observed in a study of blood T cell repertoires in COVID-19. V gave up 0 bases and J gave up 6 bases, with 12 bases separating them. The CDR3 is 15 amino acids. The germline CDR1 and CDR2 sequences are LNHNV and YYDKDF (reference sequence). This clone has more than one count but fewer than ten. Other DNA sequences of this sample code for an identical CDR3. Profiling relied on immunoSEQ multiplex PCR, and the TCRdb table lists in-frame clones only, not all of them. The sample lists around 400,000 clones; roughly four fifths were seen once. Sample: PBMCs or T cells enriched from blood (not recorded which). The V call is TRBV15, the J call TRBJ1-5; the D gene is possibly TRBD1 (6 bases). This clonotype was sampled from a woman aged 45 to 65 who had recovered from COVID-19. DNA of the CDR3: TGTGCCACCAGCAGAGATCCGGGAGGGGGTCAGCCCCAGCATTTT. Its protein is CATSRDPGGGQPQHF.